This T cell receptor beta chain is from a study of monozygotic twins with inflammatory bowel disease. The CDR3 extends over 18 amino acids. Notes on the study in general: The existence of one strong signal or clonotype linked to IBD lacked support. Especially with disease activity, IBD patients had fewer clonotypes in common with others than healthy twins did.

Generation of cDNA took place in eight separate reactions per sample. TCRdb re-called the 5' RACE reads and catalogs CDR3 proteins one per entry, DNA excluded. This sample's table has 150,000 to 200,000 distinct CDR3 sequences. To note about this clonotype: Its antigen is not known.

The J gene is TRBJ2-7, the V gene TRBV12-3 or TRBV12-4; lacking DNA, the TRBD1 call made by TCRdb goes unchecked. The sample was blood. The sequence was collected from a human donor with ulcerative colitis or Crohn's disease, or a healthy co-twin of an affected twin (not recorded which). This CDR3 reads CASSRQTGSRVLSYEQYF.